This T cell receptor beta chain was identified in a study of identical twins. Per the germline V gene, CDR1 is MNHEY and CDR2 is SVGAGI. This CDR3 contains 12 residues. The V end was cut by 5 bases, the J end by 7 bases, with 11 bases between. Unique molecular identifiers were in the cDNA, with template-switch universal primer binding. TCRdb re-called the 5' RACE reads through MiXCR, storing one row per CDR3 protein. The table records roughly 1,500,000 distinct CDR3 sequences, more than 30% of them present only once. The TCR comes from a newborn girl in good health. Sequenced input: cord blood. The V and J genes are TRBV6-5 and TRBJ1-1; D might be TRBD1 (5 bases). In DNA form, the CDR3 reads TGTGCCAGCAGTCCAGGGAGGGGTGAAGCTTTCTTT. It specifies CASSPGRGEAFF.